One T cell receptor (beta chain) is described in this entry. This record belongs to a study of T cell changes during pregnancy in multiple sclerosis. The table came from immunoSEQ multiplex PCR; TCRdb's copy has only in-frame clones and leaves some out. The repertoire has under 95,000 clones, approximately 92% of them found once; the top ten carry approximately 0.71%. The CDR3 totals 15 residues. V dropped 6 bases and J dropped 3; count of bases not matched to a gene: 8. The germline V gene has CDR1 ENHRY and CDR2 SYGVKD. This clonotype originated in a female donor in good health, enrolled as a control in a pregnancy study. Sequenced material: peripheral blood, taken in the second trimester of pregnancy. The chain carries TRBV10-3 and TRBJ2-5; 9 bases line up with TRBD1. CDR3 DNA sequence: TGTGCCATCAGCCCGTACAGGGGGCAAAAAGAGACCCAGTACTTC. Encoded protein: CAISPYRGQKETQYF.